The entry below describes one TCR beta chain. The data were taken from a study of blood T cell repertoires in COVID-19. Trimming pared 0 bases from V and 0 bases from J, leaving 5 bases between. Germline-derived CDR1 and CDR2 are MNHEY and SVGAGI. This CDR3 has 14 residues. The data were produced by immunoSEQ multiplex PCR, yet TCRdb's version contains in-frame clones alone and is incomplete. The repertoire holds under 200,000 clones, with about nine tenths as singletons. The clonotype originates from a man younger than 35 with active or convalescent COVID-19. Sequencing was performed on peripheral blood. The chain links TRBV6-5 to TRBJ2-5; D ambiguous. CDR3 in DNA: TGTGCCAGCAGTTACTCGGCAGACCAAGAGACCCAGTACTTC. Amino acids: CASSYSADQETQYF.